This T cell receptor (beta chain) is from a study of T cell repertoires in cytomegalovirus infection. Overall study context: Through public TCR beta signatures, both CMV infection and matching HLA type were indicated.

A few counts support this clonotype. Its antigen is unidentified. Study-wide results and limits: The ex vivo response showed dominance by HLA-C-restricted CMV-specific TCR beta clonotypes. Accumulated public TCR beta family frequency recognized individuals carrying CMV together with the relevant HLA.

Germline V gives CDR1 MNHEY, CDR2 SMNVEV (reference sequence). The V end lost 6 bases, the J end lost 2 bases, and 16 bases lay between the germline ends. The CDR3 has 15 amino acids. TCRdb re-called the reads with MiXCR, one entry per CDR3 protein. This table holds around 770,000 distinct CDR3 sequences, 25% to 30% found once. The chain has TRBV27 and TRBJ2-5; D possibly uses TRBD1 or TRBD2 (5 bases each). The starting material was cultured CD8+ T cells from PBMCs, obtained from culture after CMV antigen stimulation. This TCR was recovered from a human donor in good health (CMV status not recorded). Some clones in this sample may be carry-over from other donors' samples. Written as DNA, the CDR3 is TGTGCCAGCAGCTCCCGGGTGTGGGGGCAAGAGACCCAGTACTTC. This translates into CASSSRVWGQETQYF.